This passage covers 3 T cell receptor beta chains from one sample sequenced in a study of T cells in Graves' hyperthyroidism and ophthalmopathy (dated by TCRdb to the late 2010s). Library method: multiplex PCR. These reads were obtained on an Illumina HiSeq 2000. The TCR beta CDR3 regions were amplified from the RNA transcripts. The first round of RT-PCR for the TCR CDR3 was performed with the HTBI primer set and the Qiagen OneStep RT-PCR kit. Using fastp trimming at Q25 and MiXCR clonotype assembly, TCRdb reanalyzed the public sequencing data and kept in-frame beta chains. A single entry per CDR3 protein holds the most common genes and DNA from its merged rows. This sample holds 450,000 to 650,000 distinct CDR3 sequences; 12% to 15% were observed only once. The ten largest clones add up to over 6% of the sample. Sequencing input: blood. The receptors shown here come from a woman aged 18 to 35 with Graves' ophthalmopathy.

This clonotype was seen many times. V gene TRBV6-2 or TRBV6-3 combines with J gene TRBJ2-1; weak D call: TRBD1 (7 bases). Germline V gene lookup returns CDR1 MNHEY and CDR2 SVGEGT. This CDR3 comprises 16 residues. The V end lost 2 bases, the J end lost 6 bases, and 17 bases lay between the germline ends. The CDR3 is CASSYPTGEVGNEQFF. CDR3 coding DNA: TGTGCCAGCAGTTACCCAACAGGGGAGGTCGGCAATGAGCAGTTCTTC.

Ten or more counts support this clonotype. The chain combines TRBV11-3 with TRBJ1-1; tentatively, D is TRBD1 (6 bases). This CDR3 comprises 14 residues. CDR1 SGHNT and CDR2 YENEEA come from the germline V gene. Between the trimmed V and J ends, which lost 0 bases and 5 bases, there was a span of 10 bases. CDR3 amino acids: CASSLEQGVTEAFF. CDR3 nucleotide sequence: TGTGCCAGCAGCTTAGAACAGGGCGTTACTGAAGCTTTCTTT.

This clonotype was observed at least ten times. The rearrangement links TRBV28 to TRBJ2-5; TRBD2 might be the D (6 bases). This CDR3 has 15 amino acids. Trimming removed 3 bases from V and 2 bases from J, with 13 bases in between. Germline CDR1 is MDHEN and CDR2 is SYDVKM. The DNA for the CDR3 is TGTGCCAGCAGTTTGTGGCGGGGTTTTCAAGAGACCCAGTACTTC. Translating it yields CASSLWRGFQETQYF.